The sequence of this T cell receptor (beta chain) was determined in a study of cytomegalovirus exposure and HLA in healthy donors. The germline V gene has CDR1 SGHAT and CDR2 FQNNGV. CDR3 size: 14 residues. V was cut by 5 bases and J by 3 bases, with 14 bases left in between. Turning to this clone: Its antigen is still unknown.

Vbeta (60) and Jbeta (13) primers were used in the PCR. TCRdb's table, derived via immunoSEQ multiplex PCR, lists solely in-frame clones and lacks some. Seen here are about 260,000 clones, roughly 86% observed once, and the top ten hold approximately 2%. Findings of the study overall: Rare TCR sequences dominated, though some public TCRs recurred in many donors. As was reported, the HLA-A and HLA-B alleles of most subjects were accurately predicted from TCR beta sequences. Some V segments could not be told apart, so they were left out, TRBV6-2 and TRBV6-3 among them.

This chain links TRBV11-2 with TRBJ2-7; D might be TRBD1 (5 bases). Source material: PBMCs. This clonotype originated in a woman between 40 and 55 years old in good health and CMV-seropositive. The CDR3 coding sequence is TGTGCCAGCAGCGCCCCCTCGACAGACTACGAGCAGTACTTC. Residues: CASSAPSTDYEQYF.